One and the same sample provided the 27 T cell receptor beta chains below, sequenced in a study of cytomegalovirus exposure and HLA in healthy donors. Measured with immunoSEQ multiplex PCR; TCRdb has only the in-frame clones, and not every one. The data hold 160,000 or so clones, with approximately 86% observed a single time. Sequenced: PBMCs. These receptors came from a man aged 18 to 35 in good health and CMV-seropositive.

The chain links TRBV6-5 to TRBJ1-4; maybe TRBD1 (5 bases). The germline V and J ends were trimmed by 3 bases and 0 bases, with 8 bases remaining between them. Germline V gene data show CDR1 as MNHEY and CDR2 as SVGAGI. The CDR3 covers 15 residues. The DNA of the CDR3 is TGTGCCAGCAGTTATACGGGGGCAACTAATGAAAAACTGTTTTTT. It encodes CASSYTGATNEKLFF.

The V gene is TRBV27, the J gene TRBJ2-7, with 8 bases identical to TRBD1. The CDR3 runs 13 residues. J gave up 4 bases and V 5 bases, and 4 bases lay outside the gene matches. Germline assignment: CDR1 MNHEY and CDR2 SMNVEV (reference sequence). CDR3 sequence (DNA): TGTGCCAGCAGTCCGTACAGGGGGTACGAGCAGTACTTC. Translation: CASSPYRGYEQYF.

V gene TRBV2 combines with J gene TRBJ1-3; no clear D. Per the germline V gene, CDR1 is SNHLY and CDR2 is FYNNEI. The CDR3 length is 14 residues. V lost 1 base to trimming and J lost 6 bases, with 10 bases between them. This chain's CDR3 is CASSEGLRVNTIYF. The CDR3 DNA follows: TGTGCCAGCAGTGAAGGACTTCGGGTAAACACCATATATTTT.

This chain links TRBV9 with TRBJ2-2, with D tentatively TRBD1 (5 bases). Trimming took 0 bases from V and 0 from J, leaving 9 bases between them. CDR1 and CDR2 from the germline V gene are SGDLS and YYNGEE. The CDR3 sequence is 16 residues long. The CDR3: CASSVGGGANTGELFF. Here the CDR3 DNA reads TGTGCCAGCAGCGTAGGGGGCGGTGCGAACACCGGGGAGCTGTTTTTT.

The J gene is TRBJ2-3, the V gene TRBV5-1, with D possibly matching TRBD2 (6 bases). The CDR3 length is 14 residues. Germline lookup yields CDR1 SGHRS and CDR2 YFSETQ. Trimming removed 0 bases from V and 1 base from J, with 6 bases in between. This CDR3 reads CASSLGEGTDTQYF. The DNA of the CDR3 is TGCGCCAGCAGCTTGGGGGAGGGCACAGATACGCAGTATTTT.

V usage is TRBV2 and J usage is TRBJ1-5, with TRBD1 matching 7 bases. CDR1 and CDR2 (germline): SNHLY, FYNNEI. CDR3 length equals 13 residues. V was pared by 4 bases and J by 6 bases, with 3 bases of the junction left unmatched. CDR3 protein: CASSARGIQPQHF. In DNA form, the CDR3 reads TGTGCCAGCAGTGCCAGGGGGATTCAGCCCCAGCATTTT.

The chain is built from TRBV6-5 and TRBJ2-3; tentatively, D is TRBD2 (5 bases). Trimming took 2 bases from V and 5 from J, leaving 8 bases between them. The CDR3 extends over 13 amino acids. Germline loops: CDR1 MNHEY, CDR2 SVGAGI. CDR3 DNA sequence: TGTGCCAGCAGTTACGTCGGAGGAGATACGCAGTATTTT. Translated: CASSYVGGDTQYF.

This clone was seen once. V gene TRBV5-1 combines with J gene TRBJ2-5; TRBD2 is a possible D gene (5 bases). This CDR3 has 16 residues. CDR1 and CDR2 from the germline V gene are SGHRS and YFSETQ. The germline V and J ends were trimmed by 0 bases and 2 bases, with 14 bases remaining between them. The CDR3, as DNA: TGCGCCAGCAGCTTGGCCTCGCTTAGCGTACAAGAGACCCAGTACTTC. The encoded protein is CASSLASLSVQETQYF.

This clone was detected a few times. This chain links TRBV7-3 with TRBJ2-1; 9 bases agree with TRBD2. The germline V gene encodes CDR1 SGHTA and CDR2 FQGTGA. J gave up 8 bases and V 5 bases, and 10 bases lay outside the gene matches. CDR3 length: 15 residues. The CDR3 sequence is CASSEGTSFLDEQFF. The CDR3 nucleotides are TGTGCCAGCAGCGAAGGGACTAGCTTCCTCGATGAGCAGTTCTTC.

This chain connects TRBV5-1 to TRBJ1-1, with D unresolved. Germline V CDR1 and CDR2: SGHRS, YFSETQ. The CDR3 runs to 15 residues. Trimming cost V 0 bases and J 3 bases, with 12 bases left between them. CDR3 coding DNA: TGCGCCAGCAGCTTGGCCGCGGGTATGGACACTGAAGCTTTCTTT. Protein sequence: CASSLAAGMDTEAFF.

The V and J genes are TRBV30 and TRBJ2-5; TRBD2 matches 15 bases. Germline CDR1 GTSNPN, CDR2 SVGIG (reference sequence). This CDR3 has 16 residues. V lost 1 base to trimming and J lost 2 bases; unmatched junction nucleotides: 2. The CDR3 is CAWSGGLAGGQETQYF. The CDR3 region has the DNA TGTGCCTGGAGTGGTGGACTAGCGGGGGGGCAAGAGACCCAGTACTTC.

The rearrangement joins TRBV5-8 to TRBJ2-1, with TRBD1 identical over 8 bases. V dropped 0 bases and J dropped 7; count of bases not matched to a gene: 3. CDR1 is SGHTS and CDR2 is YDEGEE in the germline V gene. CDR3 length equals 14 residues. The chain's CDR3 is CASSLGQGINEQFF. Written as DNA, the CDR3 is TGTGCCAGCAGCTTGGGACAGGGGATAAATGAGCAGTTCTTC.

The V call is TRBV2, the J call TRBJ1-1; the match to TRBD1 covers 11 bases. V shed 8 bases, J shed 3 bases, and the junction held 8 bases outside the gene matches. The CDR3 consists of 15 residues. CDR1 and CDR2 (germline): SNHLY, FYNNEI. The CDR3 protein is CASCGTGGLHTEAFF. The CDR3 nucleotides are TGTGCCAGCTGCGGGACAGGGGGTTTGCACACTGAAGCTTTCTTT.

The chain recombines TRBV4-3 with TRBJ1-4, with a tentative D call TRBD1 (5 bases). The CDR3 spans 15 residues. Trimming shortened V by 4 bases and J by 4 bases, and 13 bases separated the two germline ends. Germline lookup yields CDR1 LGHNA and CDR2 YSLEER. The DNA of the CDR3 is TGCGCCAGCAGCCTCAGGGCAGGGTTTAATGAAAAACTGTTTTTT. Translating it yields CASSLRAGFNEKLFF.

V and J are TRBV4-1 and TRBJ2-5; 12 bases map to TRBD2. J was trimmed by 1 base and V by 0 bases; bases with no gene match: 6. There are 18 residues in the CDR3. Germline CDR1 MGHRA, CDR2 YSYEKL. The CDR3 sequence is CASSQDSTSGGTQETQYF. For the CDR3, the DNA is TGCGCCAGCAGCCAAGATTCTACTAGCGGGGGGACCCAAGAGACCCAGTACTTC.

The chain joins TRBV7-8 to TRBJ2-5; 14 nucleotides align to TRBD2. CDR1 and CDR2 (germline): SGHVS, FQNEAQ. The junction had 7 bases not matched to a gene; V was cut back by 5 bases and J by 5 bases. The CDR3 covers 16 residues. The CDR3 DNA sequence: TGTGCCAGCAGCCGACGACTAGCGGGAGGGCGGGAGACCCAGTACTTC. It specifies CASSRRLAGGRETQYF.

J is TRBJ2-7 and V is TRBV6-1; TRBD2 matches 7 bases. Germline CDR1 is MNHNS and CDR2 is SASEGT. This CDR3 spans 15 amino acids. Germline trimming cut 6 bases from V and 0 bases from J; bases unmatched to any gene: 8. CDR3 nucleotide sequence: TGTGCCAGCAGCCGATCAGGCGGGGGCTCCTACGAGCAGTACTTC. Encoded protein: CASSRSGGGSYEQYF.

The chain carries TRBV5-4 and TRBJ2-1; D is perhaps TRBD2 (7 bases). Trimming took off 4 bases at V and 0 bases at J, with 17 bases between the two ends. The CDR3 is made up of 17 amino acids. Germline values: CDR1 SGHNT, CDR2 YYREEE (reference sequence). CDR3 in amino acids: CASSGGARGGSYNEQFF. The DNA of the CDR3 is TGTGCCAGCAGCGGGGGGGCCAGGGGAGGCTCCTACAATGAGCAGTTCTTC.

The genes are TRBV18 and TRBJ2-1; D may be TRBD2 (5 bases). Germline lookup yields CDR1 KGHSH and CDR2 LQKENI. Trimming removed 3 bases at V and 5 bases at J, with 8 bases between. CDR3 length: 13 residues. DNA for the CDR3: TGTGCCAGCTCACCGGGAGTTGACAATGAGCAGTTCTTC. Its protein is CASSPGVDNEQFF.

V gene TRBV7-6 combines with J gene TRBJ2-3; 8 positions agree with TRBD1. This CDR3 region has 16 residues. CDR1 is SGHVS and CDR2 is FNYEAQ in the germline V gene. Unmatched junction bases numbered 7, after V lost 3 bases and J lost 2 bases. The CDR3: CASSLGGQAPTDTQYF. In nucleotides, the CDR3 is TGTGCCAGCAGCTTGGGGGGACAGGCCCCCACAGATACGCAGTATTTT.

The rearrangement joins TRBV7-9 to TRBJ2-7; the D is unclear. V lost 3 bases and J lost 5, with 8 bases in between. The germline V gene encodes CDR1 SEHNR and CDR2 FQNEAQ (reference sequence). There are 12 residues in the CDR3. As DNA, the CDR3 is TGTGCCAGCAGCTTCGGTGCCGACGAGCAGTACTTC. Its protein is CASSFGADEQYF.

The chain joins TRBV4-3 to TRBJ1-2, with TRBD1 identical over 7 bases. This CDR3 has 17 residues. Trimming took 3 bases from V and 4 from J; bases not matched to a gene: 14. Germline CDR1 is LGHNA and CDR2 is YSLEER. CDR3 in amino acids: CASSHQRDRAGGYGYTF. DNA of the CDR3: TGCGCCAGCAGCCATCAAAGAGACAGGGCCGGCGGCTATGGCTACACCTTC.

The chain combines TRBV5-1 with TRBJ1-2; the match to TRBD1 covers 7 bases. With 1 base clipped from V and 4 bases from J, the junction kept 7 bases outside the gene matches. The V gene's germline CDR1 is SGHRS and CDR2 YFSETQ. CDR3 length equals 15 residues. Written as DNA, the CDR3 is TGCGCCAGCAGCTTGACAGGGGCGGGCCTCTATGGCTACACCTTC. This translates into CASSLTGAGLYGYTF.

This clone was recorded once. The chain employs TRBV11-3 and TRBJ2-2; 7 nucleotides align to TRBD1. Trimming at V came to 5 bases and at J to 2 bases, leaving 5 bases not matched to a gene. Germline assignment: CDR1 SGHNT and CDR2 YENEEA. The CDR3 totals 15 residues. The CDR3 region has the DNA TGTGCCAGCAGCCAACAGGGGAGTAACACCGGGGAGCTGTTTTTT. It yields the protein CASSQQGSNTGELFF.

The chain employs TRBV27 and TRBJ2-2, with 9 bases fitting TRBD1. The V and J ends lost 6 bases and 8 bases, in that order; junction bases with no gene match: 7. Germline CDR1 MNHEY, CDR2 SMNVEV (reference sequence). The CDR3 covers 14 residues. The CDR3 is CASRLQGASGELFF. DNA of the CDR3: TGTGCCAGCAGACTACAGGGGGCTTCAGGGGAGCTGTTTTTT.

The rearrangement uses TRBV4-1 and TRBJ2-4; tentative D call: TRBD2 (6 bases). In germline, CDR1 is MGHRA, CDR2 YSYEKL. V was shortened by 4 bases and J by 11 bases, with 21 bases between the two germline ends. The CDR3 covers 15 residues. This chain's CDR3 is CASSLGRMSPYFQYF. The DNA of the CDR3 is TGCGCCAGCAGCCTTGGGAGGATGTCCCCTTACTTTCAGTACTTC.

The genes are TRBV7-9 and TRBJ2-1, with TRBD2 as a possible D gene (5 bases). The CDR3 is 13 residues long. The V gene lost 5 bases and the J gene lost 8 bases, with 13 bases spanning the gap. Germline V gene lookup returns CDR1 SEHNR and CDR2 FQNEAQ (reference sequence). CDR3 sequence: CASSPPPADEQFF. The CDR3 nucleotides read TGTGCCAGCAGCCCCCCCCCAGCGGATGAGCAGTTCTTC.